Listed below are T cell receptor beta chains from one sample, sequenced in a study of blood T cell repertoires in COVID-19. The data were produced by immunoSEQ multiplex PCR, yet TCRdb's version contains in-frame clones alone and is incomplete. Here the sample spans some 530,000 clones, roughly 88% being singletons. Sequencing input: peripheral blood. Receptor source: a human donor in a cohort sampled during active COVID-19. CDR3s include the opening cysteine and the closing phenylalanine or tryptophan. Each record gives: D gene, clone size, J gene, V gene, CDR3 DNA, CDR3 protein. A D gene is named only where the DNA matches it firmly. The size entry is marked missing in some rows and otherwise reads once, few, many or a size class.

TRBD2	NA	TRBJ2-2	TRBV7-7	TGTGCTAGCAGCCCCGGGACTAGCTCGGGCACCGGGGAGCTGTTTTTT	CASSPGTSSGTGELFF
NA	NA	TRBJ2-3	TRBV4-3	TGCGCCAGCAGCGAAACGATACAGAGGGGAGGAGTTGCAGATACGCAGTATTTT	CASSETIQRGGVADTQYF
NA	NA	TRBJ1-5	TRBV6-6	TGTGCCAGCAGCCCCTCCTTGGGCTTCGCCCAGCATTTT	CASSPSLGFAQHF
NA	NA	TRBJ2-7	TRBV6-2/TRBV6-3	TGTGCCAGCAGTTACGACAGGGAGGCCCGAAGGACCTACGAGCAGTACTTC	CASSYDREARRTYEQYF
NA	NA	TRBJ2-7	TRBV7-6	TGTGCCAGCAGCCCCCTGTCGGGAGCCTACGAGCAGTACTTC	CASSPLSGAYEQYF
TRBD2	NA	TRBJ2-1	TRBV5-4	TGTGCCAGCAGCTTTTTTTATCGTGGGACTAGCGAGGGAGGGCAGTTCTTC	CASSFFYRGTSEGGQFF
NA	NA	TRBJ2-7	TRBV18	TGTGCCAGCTCACCAAACCTAGGCGAGCACGAGCAGTACTTC	CASSPNLGEHEQYF
NA	NA	TRBJ2-2	TRBV5-4	TGTGCCAGCAGCTTGGGGGTACAGGGTGTCACCGGGGAGCTGTTTTTT	CASSLGVQGVTGELFF
NA	NA	TRBJ2-1	TRBV5-6	TGTGCCAGCAGCTTGGTTGGGGGAGGTTACAATGAGCAGTTCTTC	CASSLVGGGYNEQFF
TRBD2	NA	TRBJ2-7	TRBV18	TGTGCCAGCTCACCACTCCCTAGCGGGACCTACGAGCAGTACTTC	CASSPLPSGTYEQYF
NA	once	TRBJ1-1	TRBV19	TGTGCCAGTAGTAGCATCGGGGACACTGAAGCTTTCTTT	CASSSIGDTEAFF
NA	few	TRBJ2-2	TRBV5-1	TGCGCCAGCAGACAAAACACCGGGGAGCTGTTTTTT	CASRQNTGELFF
TRBD2	NA	TRBJ2-3	TRBV9	TGTGCCAGCAGCGAGACACTAGCGGGAGAGACAGATACGCAGTATTTT	CASSETLAGETDTQYF
TRBD1	NA	TRBJ1-2	TRBV15	TGTGCCACCAGCTATTCCTTGGGGACAGGGAATGGCTACACCTTC	CATSYSLGTGNGYTF
TRBD2	NA	TRBJ2-7	TRBV7-9	TGTGCCAGCAGAGGACTAGCGGGAGGTCGGGAGCAGTACTTC	CASRGLAGGREQYF
NA	NA	TRBJ2-3	TRBV27	TGTGCCAGCAGTTACACTATCCGCACAGATACGCAGTATTTT	CASSYTIRTDTQYF
NA	NA	TRBJ1-4	TRBV25-1	TGTGCCAGCAGTGAGTTGGGGCAGGGGACAACTAATGAAAAACTGTTTTTT	CASSELGQGTTNEKLFF
TRBD2	NA	TRBJ2-1	TRBV30	TGTGCCTGGAGCGGGACTAGCGGGAGGTACAATGAGCAGTTCTTC	CAWSGTSGRYNEQFF
TRBD1	NA	TRBJ1-6	TRBV30	TGTGCCTGGAGTGGTCCTGGACAGGGCAATTCACCCCTCCACTTT	CAWSGPGQGNSPLHF
NA	NA	TRBJ2-1	TRBV24-1	TGTGCCACCTCTCCGGGAGAAAGACAGTTCTTC	CATSPGERQFF
NA	NA	TRBJ2-7	TRBV4-1	TGCGCCAGCAGCATATCGGCGGACTACGAGCAGTACTTC	CASSISADYEQYF
NA	NA	TRBJ1-1	TRBV7-8	TGTGCCAGCAGCTCTGGGCTCTCTACGGCCACTGAAGCTTTCTTT	CASSSGLSTATEAFF
TRBD1	NA	TRBJ1-5	TRBV30	TGTGCCTGGAGCGGGTTCTGGGGACAGAACCAGCATTTT	CAWSGFWGQNQHF
NA	NA	TRBJ1-2	TRBV5-1	TGCGCCAGCAGCTCAAGGGAGGCCTATGGCTACACCTTC	CASSSREAYGYTF
NA	NA	TRBJ1-1	TRBV10-3	TGTGCCATCAGTGGTACAGAGAACACTGAAGCTTTCTTT	CAISGTENTEAFF
NA	NA	TRBJ2-7	TRBV5-1	TGCGCCAGCAGCTTGGAGGGCCAGGGGTCCTACGAGCAGTACTTC	CASSLEGQGSYEQYF
TRBD2	NA	TRBJ2-1	TRBV5-1	TGCGCCAGCAGTCGGTGGGAGGGCAATGAGCAGTTCTTC	CASSRWEGNEQFF
NA	once	TRBJ2-5	TRBV10-2	TGCGCCAGCAGTTCGAGGTACCAAGAGACCCAGTACTTC	CASSSRYQETQYF
TRBD2	NA	TRBJ2-5	TRBV7-9	TGTGCCACCCAAAGCGGGAGGGCCGGGGAGACCCAGTACTTC	CATQSGRAGETQYF
TRBD1	NA	TRBJ1-1	TRBV7-9	TGTGCCAGCAGCTCAAGGACAGGGGGTGAAGCTTTCTTT	CASSSRTGGEAFF
NA	NA	TRBJ1-1	TRBV10-3	TGTGCCATCAGTGAGTCGACGGGGAACACTGAAGCTTTCTTT	CAISESTGNTEAFF
NA	NA	TRBJ1-5	TRBV5-8	TGTGCCAGCAACCGACAAGAGTATCAGCCCCAGCATTTT	CASNRQEYQPQHF
NA	NA	TRBJ1-1	TRBV18	TGTGCCAGCTCCGGGGAGGGAGGCACTGAAGCTTTCTTT	CASSGEGGTEAFF
NA	NA	TRBJ1-1	TRBV29-1	TGCAGCGTTGATTCGGGCACTGAAGCTTTCTTT	CSVDSGTEAFF
NA	NA	TRBJ2-2	TRBV19	TGTGCCAGTAGCGATTCCCGAGACACCGGGGAGCTGTTTTTT	CASSDSRDTGELFF
NA	few	TRBJ2-3	TRBV19	TGTGCCAGTAGCCCCTCGAGGGATATGGGGGATACGCAGTATTTT	CASSPSRDMGDTQYF
NA	NA	TRBJ2-5	TRBV3-1/TRBV3-2	TGTGCCAGCAGCCAAGATCGCTACCCACAAGAGACCCAGTACTTC	CASSQDRYPQETQYF
NA	NA	TRBJ1-6	TRBV27	TGTGCCAGCCGCCCCCCGACAGCCCAGAATTCACCCCTCCACTTT	CASRPPTAQNSPLHF
NA	NA	TRBJ1-2	TRBV4-3	TGCGCCAGCAGCCAAGGAGCTGCGGGGAACGTCTATGGCTACACCTTC	CASSQGAAGNVYGYTF
NA	NA	TRBJ1-2	TRBV27	TGTGCCAGCAGTCCCGGCGGCCCCAGACCCTATGGCTACACCTTC	CASSPGGPRPYGYTF
NA	NA	TRBJ1-3	TRBV3-1/TRBV3-2	TGTGCCAGCAGCCAAGATAGGGAGGGGTGGTCTGGAAACACCATATATTTT	CASSQDREGWSGNTIYF
TRBD2	NA	TRBJ2-7	TRBV15	TGTGCCACCAGCAGAGATCTCGGGGGGGCCTACGAGCAGTACTTC	CATSRDLGGAYEQYF
NA	NA	TRBJ2-4	TRBV7-2	TGTGCCAGCAGCCCAGAGACGGGACGGGGGAAAAACATTCAGTACTTC	CASSPETGRGKNIQYF
NA	NA	TRBJ2-3	TRBV14	TGTGCCAGCAGACTATCTGTTTCGAGCACAGATACGCAGTATTTT	CASRLSVSSTDTQYF
NA	NA	TRBJ2-3	TRBV24-1	TGTGCCACCAGACCTAATCGGGAGCCGGGTACGCAGTATTTT	CATRPNREPGTQYF
TRBD2	NA	TRBJ2-1	TRBV7-2	TGTGCCAGCAGGGGGACTAGTGACTACAATGAGCAGTTCTTC	CASRGTSDYNEQFF
NA	NA	TRBJ1-1	TRBV6-5	TGTGCCAGCATTCTGGACACCTACACTGAAGCTTTCTTT	CASILDTYTEAFF
TRBD2	NA	TRBJ2-1	TRBV6-4	TGTGCCAGCAGGGCCCCGGGAGGGCCCTACAATGAGCAGTTCTTC	CASRAPGGPYNEQFF
TRBD1	NA	TRBJ1-5	TRBV5-1	TGCGCCAGCAGCCCCGGGACAGGGAGTCAGCCCCAGCATTTT	CASSPGTGSQPQHF
TRBD2	NA	TRBJ2-7	TRBV4-1	TGCGCCAGCAGCGCGCTAGCGGGATCAACCGAGCAGTACTTC	CASSALAGSTEQYF
NA	NA	TRBJ2-3	TRBV27	TGTGCCAGCAGTGCACTTCGGGCAGATACGCAGTATTTT	CASSALRADTQYF
NA	NA	TRBJ1-2	TRBV5-4	TGTGCCAGCAGAGCCCAGGCAGGGAACTATGGCTACACCTTC	CASRAQAGNYGYTF